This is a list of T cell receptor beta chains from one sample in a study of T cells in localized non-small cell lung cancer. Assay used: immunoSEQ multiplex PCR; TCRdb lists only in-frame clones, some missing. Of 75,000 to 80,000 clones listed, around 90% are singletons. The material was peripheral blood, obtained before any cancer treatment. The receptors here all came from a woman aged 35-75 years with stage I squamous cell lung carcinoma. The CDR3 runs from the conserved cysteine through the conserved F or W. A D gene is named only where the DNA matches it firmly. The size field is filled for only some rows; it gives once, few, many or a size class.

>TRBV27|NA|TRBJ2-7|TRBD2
CASSFSKTKAGAYEQYF
TGTGCCAGCAGTTTCTCAAAAACCAAAGCGGGGGCCTACGAGCAGTACTTC
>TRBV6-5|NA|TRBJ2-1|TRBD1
CASSFSRQGSYNEQFF
TGTGCCAGCAGTTTCTCCCGACAGGGCTCCTACAATGAGCAGTTCTTC
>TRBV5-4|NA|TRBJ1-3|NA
CASSKGGMDTIYF
TGTGCCAGCAGCAAGGGGGGTATGGACACCATATATTTT
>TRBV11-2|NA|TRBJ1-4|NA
CASSSPGRMNYNEKLFF
TGTGCCAGCAGCTCACCGGGACGGATGAATTATAATGAAAAACTGTTTTTT
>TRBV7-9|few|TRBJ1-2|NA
CASSPSDRENGYTF
TGTGCCAGCAGCCCTTCGGACAGAGAAAATGGCTACACCTTC
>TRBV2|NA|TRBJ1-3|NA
CASSRGQSSGNTIYF
TGTGCCAGCAGCCGAGGACAGTCCTCTGGAAACACCATATATTTT
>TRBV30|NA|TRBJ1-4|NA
CAWSGGSNEKLFF
TGTGCCTGGAGTGGTGGGAGTAATGAAAAACTGTTTTTT
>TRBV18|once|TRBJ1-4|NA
CASSPIPGKEKLFF
TGTGCCAGCTCACCAATACCGGGGAAGGAAAAACTGTTTTTT
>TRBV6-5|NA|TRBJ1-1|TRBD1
CASSLGQGWTEAFF
TGTGCCAGCAGCCTCGGACAGGGATGGACTGAAGCTTTCTTT
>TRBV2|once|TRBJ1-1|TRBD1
CAGSSRQGLNTEAFF
TGTGCCGGATCGTCCCGACAGGGACTGAACACTGAAGCTTTCTTT
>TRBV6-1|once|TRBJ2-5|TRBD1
CASSPTGSETQYF
TGTGCCAGCAGTCCGACAGGGTCAGAGACCCAGTACTTC
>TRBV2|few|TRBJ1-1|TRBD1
CASNQYSIRTGGRAFF
TGTGCCAGCAATCAGTACTCGATAAGGACAGGGGGACGAGCTTTCTTT
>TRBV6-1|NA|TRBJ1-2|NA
CASRYRAEGYTF
TGTGCCAGCAGATACAGGGCCGAAGGCTACACCTTC
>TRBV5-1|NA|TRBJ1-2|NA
CASSVDSAYGYTF
TGCGCCAGCAGCGTTGACAGTGCCTATGGCTACACCTTC
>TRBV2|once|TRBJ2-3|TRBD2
CASSSGGTDTQYF
TGTGCCAGCAGTAGCGGGGGCACAGATACGCAGTATTTT
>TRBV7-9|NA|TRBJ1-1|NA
CASAMRGGVAFF
TGTGCCAGCGCGATGAGGGGGGGCGTAGCTTTCTTT
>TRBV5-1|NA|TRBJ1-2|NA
CASSFGEYNGYTF
TGCGCCAGCAGCTTCGGGGAATACAATGGCTACACCTTC
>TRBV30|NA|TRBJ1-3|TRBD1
CAFLRGAAGNTIYF
TGTGCCTTCCTCAGGGGGGCTGCTGGAAACACCATATATTTT
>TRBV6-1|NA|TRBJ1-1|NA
CASSGHKTNTEAFF
TGTGCCAGCAGTGGCCATAAGACGAACACTGAAGCTTTCTTT
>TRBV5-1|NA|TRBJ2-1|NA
CASSLSGGGNEQFF
TGCGCCAGCAGCTTATCAGGAGGGGGGAATGAGCAGTTCTTC
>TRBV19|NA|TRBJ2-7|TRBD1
CASSVNRDRISEQYF
TGTGCCAGTAGTGTCAACCGGGACAGGATTTCCGAGCAGTACTTC
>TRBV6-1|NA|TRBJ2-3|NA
CASSEAQGYTQYF
TGTGCCAGCAGTGAAGCGCAGGGGTATACGCAGTATTTT
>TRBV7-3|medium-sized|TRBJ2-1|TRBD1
CASSFPNEQGKNEQFF
TGTGCCAGCAGCTTCCCCAACGAACAGGGGAAGAATGAGCAGTTCTTC
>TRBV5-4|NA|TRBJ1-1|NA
CASSLAGTNTEAFF
TGTGCCAGCAGCTTGGCCGGCACCAACACTGAAGCTTTCTTT
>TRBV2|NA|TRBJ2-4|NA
CASSDPLAKNIQYF
TGTGCCAGCAGTGATCCTCTAGCCAAAAACATTCAGTACTTC
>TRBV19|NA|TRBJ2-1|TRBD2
CASSMARLAGHNEQFF
TGTGCCAGTAGTATGGCGAGGCTAGCGGGGCACAATGAGCAGTTCTTC
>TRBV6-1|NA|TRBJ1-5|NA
CASSVDHLQPQHF
TGTGCCAGCAGTGTAGACCATCTTCAGCCCCAGCATTTT
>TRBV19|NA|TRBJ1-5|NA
CASSIWFRGGLDSNQPQHF
TGTGCCAGTAGTATCTGGTTTAGGGGGGGCCTTGATAGCAATCAGCCCCAGCATTTT
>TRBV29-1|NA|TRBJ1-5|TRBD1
CSVAQGTGSNQPQHF
TGCAGCGTTGCTCAGGGGACAGGTAGCAATCAGCCCCAGCATTTT
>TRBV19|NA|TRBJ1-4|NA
CASGVTATNEKLFF
TGTGCCAGCGGAGTCACGGCAACTAATGAAAAACTGTTTTTT
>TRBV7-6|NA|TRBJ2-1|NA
CASSLAGIQNEQFF
TGTGCCAGCAGCTTAGCGGGTATTCAAAATGAGCAGTTCTTC
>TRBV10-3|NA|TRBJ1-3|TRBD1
CAISGTGNSGNTIYF
TGTGCCATCAGTGGGACAGGGAACTCTGGAAACACCATATATTTT
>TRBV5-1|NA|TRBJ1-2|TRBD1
CASSLGGQGDGYTF
TGCGCCAGCAGCTTGGGGGGACAGGGTGATGGCTACACCTTC
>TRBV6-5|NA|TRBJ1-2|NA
CASSSGQSYGYTF
TGTGCCAGCAGCTCCGGACAAAGCTATGGCTACACCTTC
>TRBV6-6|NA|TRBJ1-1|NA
CASRRMGASDTEAFF
TGTGCCAGCAGGAGGATGGGGGCGTCGGACACTGAAGCTTTCTTT
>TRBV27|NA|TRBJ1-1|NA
CASSLPGGEAFF
TGTGCCAGCAGTTTACCCGGGGGGGAAGCTTTCTTT
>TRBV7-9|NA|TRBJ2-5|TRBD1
CASSTGQGGKETQYF
TGTGCCAGCAGCACCGGACAGGGAGGTAAAGAGACCCAGTACTTC
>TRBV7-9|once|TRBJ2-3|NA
CASSFRLGEGTDTQYF
TGTGCCAGCAGCTTCCGTCTAGGGGAAGGTACAGATACGCAGTATTTT
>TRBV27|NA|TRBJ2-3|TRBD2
CASSGIYKASGGADTQYF
TGTGCCAGCAGTGGGATTTATAAGGCTAGCGGGGGAGCAGATACGCAGTATTTT
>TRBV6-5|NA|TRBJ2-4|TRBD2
CASSPGLAGTQYF
TGTGCCAGCAGCCCCGGACTAGCGGGGACTCAGTACTTC
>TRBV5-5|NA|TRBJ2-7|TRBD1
CASSLVFGTGSVTYEQYF
TGTGCCAGCAGCTTAGTTTTCGGGACAGGGAGTGTCACCTACGAGCAGTACTTC
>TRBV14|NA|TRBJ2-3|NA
CASSQVDTQYF
TGTGCCAGCAGCCAAGTAGATACGCAGTATTTT
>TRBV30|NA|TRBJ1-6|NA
CAWMVGSYNSPLHF
TGTGCCTGGATGGTCGGCTCCTATAATTCACCCCTCCACTTT
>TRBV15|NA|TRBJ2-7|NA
CATSRDAGPYEQYF
TGTGCCACCAGCAGAGATGCAGGGCCCTACGAGCAGTACTTC
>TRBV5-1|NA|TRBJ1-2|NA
CASSLEGAGNYGYTF
TGCGCCAGCAGCTTGGAAGGGGCGGGGAACTATGGCTACACCTTC
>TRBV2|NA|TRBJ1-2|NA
CASSGDSYYGYTF
TGTGCCAGCAGCGGTGACAGCTACTATGGCTACACCTTC
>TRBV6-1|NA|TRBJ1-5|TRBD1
CASSQQGARQPQHF
TGTGCCAGCAGCCAACAGGGGGCACGGCAGCCCCAGCATTTT
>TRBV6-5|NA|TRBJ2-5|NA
CASRRNAQETQYF
TGTGCCAGCAGGCGCAACGCGCAAGAGACCCAGTACTTC
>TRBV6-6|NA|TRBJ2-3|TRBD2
CASSYSRGGTDTQYF
TGTGCCAGCAGTTACTCGCGGGGGGGCACAGATACGCAGTATTTT
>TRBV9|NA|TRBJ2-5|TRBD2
CASSVNPSGAIQETQYF
TGTGCCAGCAGCGTAAATCCTAGCGGCGCTATCCAAGAGACCCAGTACTTC
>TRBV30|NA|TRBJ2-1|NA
CAWGIGGGNEQFF
TGTGCCTGGGGAATCGGAGGGGGGAATGAGCAGTTCTTC